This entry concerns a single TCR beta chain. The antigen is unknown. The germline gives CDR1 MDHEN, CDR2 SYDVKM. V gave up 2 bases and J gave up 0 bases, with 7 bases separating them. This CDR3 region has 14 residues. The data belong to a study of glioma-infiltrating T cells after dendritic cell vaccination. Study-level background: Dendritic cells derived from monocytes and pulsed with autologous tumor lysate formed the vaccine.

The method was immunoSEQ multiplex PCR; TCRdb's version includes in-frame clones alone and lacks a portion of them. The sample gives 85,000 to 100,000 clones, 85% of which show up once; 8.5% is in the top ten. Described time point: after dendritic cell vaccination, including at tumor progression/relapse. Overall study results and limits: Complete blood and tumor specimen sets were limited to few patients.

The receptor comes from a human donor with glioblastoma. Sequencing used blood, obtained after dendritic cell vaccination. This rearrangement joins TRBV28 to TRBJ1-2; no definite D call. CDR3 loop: CASSLGRANYGYTF. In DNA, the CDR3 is TGTGCCAGCAGTTTAGGGAGAGCTAACTATGGCTACACCTTC.